The entry below describes one TCR beta chain. What it binds is unknown. The data originate from a study of cytomegalovirus exposure and HLA in healthy donors. This cohort consisted of healthy bone marrow donors. Findings and caveats of the study: Sequences of the TCR beta chain were said to predict the HLA-A and HLA-B alleles of most subjects accurately.

The PCR was carried out with 60 Vbeta primers and 13 Jbeta primers. Profiled with immunoSEQ multiplex PCR; TCRdb holds only in-frame clones, not every one. The table shows some 160,000 clones, with about 84% occurring only once. The CDR3 has 15 residues. V lost 8 bases and J 0 bases, leaving 14 bases between the germline ends. Per the germline V gene, CDR1 is MNHEY and CDR2 is SVGAGI. This clonotype was obtained from a man aged 45-65 years in good health and CMV-seropositive. This chain joins TRBV6-5 and TRBJ2-4; D gene ambiguous. Sequenced: PBMCs. CDR3 nucleotide sequence: TGTGCCAGCTCCACAGCCCGGCCAGCCAAAAACATTCAGTACTTC. Its translation: CASSTARPAKNIQYF.